What follows are 25 T cell receptor beta chains derived from one specimen sequenced in a study of STAT5B mutations in CD4+ large granular lymphocyte leukemia. Clones were read by immunoSEQ multiplex PCR, and TCRdb kept only the in-frame ones, dropping some. The profile covers some 40,000 clones, with around 84% appearing a single time and under 0.4% taken by the ten largest. The material sequenced was CD4+ T cells from blood buffy coats. These receptors all stem from a human donor in good health.

The chain has TRBV6-5 and TRBJ1-5; 10 bases map to TRBD1. V gave up 3 bases and J gave up 4 bases; unmatched junction bases: 6. This CDR3 is 16 amino acids long. The germline V gene encodes CDR1 MNHEY and CDR2 SVGAGI. The chain's CDR3 is CASSYETGGANQPQHF. CDR3 sequence (DNA): TGTGCCAGCAGTTATGAGACAGGGGGCGCGAATCAGCCCCAGCATTTT.

This sequence joins TRBV7-2 and TRBJ1-3; tentative D call: TRBD1 (5 bases). Germline V gene data show CDR1 as SGHTA and CDR2 as FQGNSA. The CDR3 is 16 amino acids. The V end lost 1 base, the J end lost 4 bases, and 14 bases lay between the germline ends. The DNA for the CDR3 is TGTGCCAGCAGCTTAGGGTGGCGGGGCTACGGAAACACCATATATTTT. The encoded protein is CASSLGWRGYGNTIYF.

The genes are TRBV6-5 and TRBJ1-2; 8 nucleotides align to TRBD1. The CDR3 has 13 amino acids. J was trimmed by 4 bases and V by 8 bases; bases with no gene match: 6. Per the germline V gene, CDR1 is MNHEY and CDR2 is SVGAGI. The CDR3 bases are TGTGCCAGCTCTAAGGACAGGGCCTATGGCTACACCTTC. Its translation: CASSKDRAYGYTF.

V and J are TRBV6-5 and TRBJ1-3; D gene uncertain. The germline V and J ends were trimmed by 5 bases and 8 bases, with 19 bases remaining between them. This CDR3 is 15 amino acids long. Germline V gives CDR1 MNHEY, CDR2 SVGAGI. DNA of the CDR3: TGTGCCAGCAGTCGGAGCGGGATATTGGCGGACACCATATATTTT. Residues: CASSRSGILADTIYF.

This chain connects TRBV5-1 to TRBJ2-2; the match to TRBD2 covers 8 bases. The trim removed 0 bases at V and 0 bases at J, leaving 4 bases unmatched. The CDR3 is 17 residues long. Germline V gives CDR1 SGHRS, CDR2 YFSETQ. CDR3 sequence reads: CASSLVTGGANTGELFF. The CDR3 bases are TGCGCCAGCAGCTTGGTTACGGGGGGGGCGAACACCGGGGAGCTGTTTTTT.

This chain connects TRBV11-2 to TRBJ2-7; D not resolved. Germline V gene sequence: CDR1 SGHAT, CDR2 FQNNGV. There are 12 residues in the CDR3. With 5 bases removed from V and 1 base from J, the gap between germline ends came to 6 bases. As DNA, the CDR3 is TGTGCCAGCAGCGACCATTCCTACGAGCAGTACTTC. Translation: CASSDHSYEQYF.

The chain uses TRBV10-3 and TRBJ2-7; D is perhaps TRBD1 (5 bases). From germline, CDR1 is ENHRY and CDR2 SYGVKD. The CDR3 length is 14 residues. Deletions cut 3 bases from V and 2 bases from J, with 11 bases between. Here the CDR3 DNA reads TGTGCCATCAGTGATAGTACAGGCGCCTACGAGCAGTACTTC. Encoded protein: CAISDSTGAYEQYF.

This clone occurred a few times. The chain recombines TRBV5-1 with TRBJ2-2; D uncertain. This CDR3 is 15 amino acids long. Trimming took 0 bases from V and 6 from J, leaving 12 bases between them. Germline V lookup: CDR1 SGHRS, CDR2 YFSETQ. The CDR3: CASSLAGEVPGELFF. CDR3 sequence (DNA): TGCGCCAGCAGCTTGGCCGGCGAGGTGCCCGGGGAGCTGTTTTTT. Filled out from reference TRBV5-1 and TRBJ2-2, the complete variable domain reads KAGVTQTPRYLIKTRGQQVTLSCSPISGHRSVSWYQQTPGQGLQFLFEYFSETQRNKGNFPGRFSGRQFSNSRSEMNVSTLELGDSALYLCASSLAGEVPGELFFGEGSRLTVL.

The chain combines TRBV4-1 with TRBJ1-6; TRBD1 is a possible D gene (5 bases). Trimming pared 3 bases from V and 6 bases from J, leaving 15 bases between. The CDR3 contains 16 residues. Germline-derived CDR1 and CDR2 are MGHRA and YSYEKL. In DNA form, the CDR3 reads TGCGCCAGCAGCCATTTGGGTGGGGGAGCTAATTCACCCCTCCACTTT. Translated: CASSHLGGGANSPLHF.

The V gene is TRBV10-3, the J gene TRBJ1-5, with 12 bases fitting TRBD1. From germline, CDR1 is ENHRY and CDR2 SYGVKD. CDR3 length: 16 residues. V shed 1 base and J 7 bases; nucleotides not matched to a gene: 5. CDR3: CAISEWLGQGAQPQHF. The CDR3 coding sequence is TGTGCCATCAGTGAGTGGTTGGGACAGGGGGCCCAGCCCCAGCATTTT.

This chain joins TRBV7-6 and TRBJ2-1, with 7 bases matching TRBD2. The CDR3 runs to 16 residues. Germline V gene sequence: CDR1 SGHVS, CDR2 FNYEAQ. The junction had 7 bases not matched to a gene; V was cut back by 1 base and J by 4 bases. CDR3 nucleotides: TGTGCCAGCAGCTTAGATTTAGCGGGTGGGTACAATGAGCAGTTCTTC. This translates into CASSLDLAGGYNEQFF.

The chain joins TRBV27 to TRBJ2-2; D is ambiguous. The CDR3 consists of 13 residues. V shed 5 bases and J shed 1 base, with 5 bases lying between them. CDR1 is MNHEY, CDR2 SMNVEV, per germline (reference sequence). CDR3 sequence (DNA): TGTGCCAGCAGTACGCAGAACACCGGGGAGCTGTTTTTT. It encodes CASSTQNTGELFF.

This clone occurred once. The CDR3 is CASSLYTGLRPLHF. The CDR3 DNA reads as TGTGCCAGCAGCTTGTACACCGGGCTCCGACCCCTCCACTTT. The chain joins TRBV5-6 to TRBJ1-6; D remains unclear. Germline values: CDR1 SGHDT, CDR2 YYEEEE. Trimming removed 1 base at V and 12 bases at J, with 14 bases between. The CDR3 has 14 residues.

The chain links TRBV6-5 to TRBJ2-7, with 8 nucleotides matching TRBD1. This CDR3 has 14 amino acids. J lost 4 bases, V lost 6 bases, and 8 bases had no gene match. The germline V gene has CDR1 MNHEY and CDR2 SVGAGI. CDR3 bases: TGTGCCAGCAGGAAAACAGGGGGAATATACGAGCAGTACTTC. Encoded protein: CASRKTGGIYEQYF.

V is TRBV2 and J is TRBJ2-4; D is perhaps TRBD1 (6 bases). CDR1 is SNHLY, CDR2 FYNNEI, per germline. There are 14 residues in the CDR3. Trimming removed 6 bases from V and 6 bases from J, with 15 bases in between. The CDR3 DNA reads TGTGCCAGCAGCCTCAGGGGCAACGGAAACATTCAGTACTTC. This gives the protein CASSLRGNGNIQYF.

The chain uses TRBV7-8 and TRBJ2-1; TRBD2 aligns across 10 bases. V lost 4 bases and J lost 9; bases outside the gene matches: 15. The CDR3 covers 17 residues. Germline V gene sequence: CDR1 SGHVS, CDR2 FQNEAQ. CDR3 region: CASSSRDPGLALSEQFF. The CDR3 DNA reads as TGTGCCAGCAGCTCGAGGGATCCGGGACTAGCGCTAAGTGAGCAGTTCTTC.

The chain uses TRBV18 and TRBJ1-1; D is possibly TRBD1 (6 bases). Germline values: CDR1 KGHSH, CDR2 LQKENI. V lost 7 bases, J lost 0 bases, and 9 bases lay in between. The CDR3 runs 13 residues. In nucleotides, the CDR3 is TGTGCCAGCTTGGACAGCCTGAACACTGAAGCTTTCTTT. Its protein product is CASLDSLNTEAFF. Filled out from reference TRBV18 and TRBJ1-1, the complete variable domain reads NAGVMQNPRHLVRRRGQEARLRCSPMKGHSHVYWYRQLPEEGLKFMVYLQKENIIDESGMPKERFSAEFPKEGPSILRIQQVVRGDSAAYFCASLDSLNTEAFFGQGTRLTVV.

The table lists this clone with a few counts. The chain is built from TRBV5-4 and TRBJ1-5; maybe TRBD1 (5 bases). Germline loops: CDR1 SGHNT, CDR2 YYREEE (reference sequence). This CDR3 contains 12 residues. Trimming shortened V by 5 bases and J by 7 bases, and 10 bases separated the two germline ends. The DNA for the CDR3 is TGTGCCAGCAGTTATGACAGCCAGCCCCAGCATTTT. Its protein product is CASSYDSQPQHF.

The rearrangement joins TRBV15 to TRBJ2-1, with D maybe TRBD2 (6 bases). This CDR3 is built from 13 residues. Trimming took 2 bases from V and 8 from J, leaving 10 bases between them. Germline V lookup: CDR1 LNHNV, CDR2 YYDKDF (reference sequence). The CDR3 region is CATSRPRGDEQFF. In nucleotides, the CDR3 is TGTGCCACCAGCAGACCCCGCGGGGATGAGCAGTTCTTC.

The chain joins TRBV18 to TRBJ1-5; D remains unclear. CDR1 is KGHSH and CDR2 is LQKENI in the germline V gene. The ends were cut back, 3 bases at V and 0 bases at J, with 6 bases in the middle. There are 14 residues in the CDR3. This chain's CDR3 is CASSPSNSNQPQHF. In DNA form, the CDR3 reads TGTGCCAGCTCACCCTCGAATAGCAATCAGCCCCAGCATTTT.

The rearrangement links TRBV7-6 to TRBJ1-2; possibly TRBD1 for D (6 bases). Germline CDR1 is SGHVS and CDR2 is FNYEAQ. V was pared by 5 bases and J by 3 bases, with 13 bases between. The CDR3 has 14 amino acids. CDR3 nucleotide sequence: TGTGCCAGCAGCCTGGGGGAGGGGGACTATGGCTACACCTTC. It specifies CASSLGEGDYGYTF.

The chain is built from TRBV9 and TRBJ2-1; no definite D call. The CDR3 length is 16 residues. Germline-derived CDR1 and CDR2 are SGDLS and YYNGEE. The V gene lost 4 bases and the J gene lost 8 bases, with 22 bases spanning the gap. The CDR3 DNA reads TGTGCCAGCAGCCGCTTTTTTTGGGCCACGAGTTATGAGCAGTTCTTC. Translated: CASSRFFWATSYEQFF.

The rearrangement joins TRBV11-3 to TRBJ2-3, with 12 bases that match TRBD2. Unmatched junction bases numbered 5, after V lost 5 bases and J lost 2 bases. The CDR3 is 16 residues long. Germline V gene sequence: CDR1 SGHNT, CDR2 YENEEA. The CDR3 coding sequence is TGTGCCAGCAGCCCAACTAGCGGGAGGACCACAGATACGCAGTATTTT. This sequence encodes CASSPTSGRTTDTQYF.

The chain links TRBV5-1 to TRBJ2-3; 14 bases are a match to TRBD2. V shed 4 bases, J shed 1 base, and the junction held 2 bases outside the gene matches. The length of the CDR3 is 16 residues. Germline V gives CDR1 SGHRS, CDR2 YFSETQ. CDR3: CASSVGLAGGTDTQYF. CDR3 bases: TGCGCCAGCAGCGTGGGACTAGCGGGGGGCACAGATACGCAGTATTTT.

The V and J genes are TRBV5-1 and TRBJ2-2; no clear D gene. The V and J ends lost 0 bases and 4 bases respectively, with 4 bases between them. The germline gives CDR1 SGHRS, CDR2 YFSETQ. This CDR3 region has 13 residues. The CDR3 nucleotides are TGCGCCAGCAGCTTGGATCCCACCGGGGAGCTGTTTTTT. The encoded protein is CASSLDPTGELFF.